Below are 13 T cell receptor beta chains sequenced from a single sample in a study of low-dose radiotherapy and immunotherapy resistance in tumors (dated by TCRdb to 2022 to 2024). To make first-strand cDNA, Superscript III was used along with a set of TRAV- and TRBV-specific primers so that both the TCRalpha and TCRbeta chains were covered. TCRs were amplified with Phusion for 15 to 20 PCR cycles using a constant-region primer together with the adapter attached to the V primers. TCRdb handled the public reads itself, with Q25 trimming in fastp and clone calling in MiXCR, and kept productive beta chains. Rows with one shared CDR3 protein collapse into an entry with the most common genes and DNA. Across this sample there are around 10,000 distinct CDR3 sequences, with about half seen only once. The ten most abundant clones make up 7% to 8.5% of the sample. The source of these receptors is a human donor with advanced metastatic prostate, ovarian, gallbladder or colorectal cancer (not recorded which). This table probably holds off-target reads from a library built for another chain.

This clonotype was found a few times. The gene calls are TRBV28 and TRBJ1-6; 10 nucleotides agree with TRBD1. The V and J ends lost 7 bases and 7 bases, in that order; junction bases with no gene match: 1. Germline V lookup: CDR1 MDHEN, CDR2 SYDVKM. The CDR3 contains 13 residues. The CDR3 loop reads CASKGQGNSPLHF. The CDR3 nucleotides are TGTGCCAGCAAGGGACAGGGGAATTCACCCCTCCACTTT.

The CDR3 spells CASTFMNLRTQYF. CDR3 DNA: TGTGCCAGCACCTTTATGAACCTAAGGACCCAGTACTTC. The chain employs TRBV28 and TRBJ2-5, with unresolved D. Trimming took off 7 bases at V and 7 bases at J, with 16 bases between the two ends. The CDR3 has 13 residues. CDR1 is MDHEN and CDR2 is SYDVKM in the germline V gene.

The chain has TRBV29-1 and TRBJ1-6; 7 nucleotides line up with TRBD1. J gave up 0 bases and V 6 bases, and 8 bases lay outside the gene matches. Germline V gene lookup returns CDR1 SQVTM and CDR2 ANQGSEA. This CDR3 comprises 16 residues. The CDR3 sequence is CSVVGQASSYNSPLHF. CDR3 nucleotides: TGCAGCGTAGTCGGACAGGCCAGCTCCTATAATTCACCCCTCCACTTT. Based on the CDR3 plus reference TRBV29-1 and TRBJ1-6, the full variable domain is SAVISQKPSRDICQRGTSLTIQCQVDSQVTMMFWYRQQPGQSLTLIATANQGSEATYESGFVIDKFPISRPNLTFSTLTVSNMSPEDSSIYLCSVVGQASSYNSPLHFGNGTRLTVT.

A single count supports this clonotype. Sequence at one end of the junction differs from germline and may be a read error. This chain links TRBV29-1 with TRBJ1-4; 10 bases fit TRBD1. CDR1 is SQVTM, CDR2 ANQGSEA, per germline. This CDR3 region has 14 residues. CDR3 loop: CSVTTGGAGEKLFF. The CDR3 region has the DNA TGCAGCGTAACGACAGGGGGCGCTGGGGAAAAATTGTTTTTT.

A few counts support this clonotype. The chain employs TRBV5-1 and TRBJ2-7; D is possibly TRBD2 (7 bases). The CDR3 is 15 amino acids. Trimming took 3 bases from V and 4 from J, leaving 17 bases between them. Germline V gene lookup returns CDR1 SGHRS and CDR2 YFSETQ. CDR3 region: CASSSHSRGGYEQYF. Written as DNA, the CDR3 is TGCGCCAGCAGCTCCCATTCAAGGGGGGGTTACGAGCAGTACTTC.

The chain carries TRBV20-1 and TRBJ2-1, with TRBD2 matching over 12 bases. CDR1 and CDR2 (germline): DFQATT, SNEGSKA (reference sequence). J gave up 7 bases and V 1 base, and 2 bases lay outside the gene matches. The CDR3 has 14 residues. The CDR3 DNA is TGCAGTGCTAGAGGACTAGCGGGAGCGAATGAGCAGTTCTTC. This gives the protein CSARGLAGANEQFF.

The chain couples TRBV14 to TRBJ2-7; 7 nucleotides line up with TRBD2. Per the germline V gene, CDR1 is SGHDN and CDR2 is FVKESK. CDR3 size: 15 residues. J was trimmed by 2 bases and V by 3 bases; bases with no gene match: 7. Here the CDR3 reads CASSHTAGLPYEQYF. In DNA, the CDR3 is TGTGCCAGCAGCCATACAGCGGGACTACCCTACGAGCAGTACTTC.

The chain is built from TRBV6-8 and TRBJ2-3; D not resolved. The CDR3 totals 12 residues. Trimming removed 6 bases at V and 2 bases at J, with 6 bases between. Germline V gene sequence: CDR1 MNHGY, CDR2 SAAAGT. The CDR3: CASSVSTDTQYF. The CDR3, as DNA: TGTGCCAGCAGCGTCTCCACAGATACGCAGTATTTT.

The gene calls are TRBV6-1 and TRBJ2-3; no reliable D call. The CDR3 contains 13 residues. The germline V and J ends were trimmed by 7 bases and 2 bases, with 10 bases remaining between them. Germline CDR1 is MNHNS and CDR2 is SASEGT. The CDR3 bases are TGTGCCAGCACCCGCAGTTTCACAGATACGCAGTATTTT. Its translation is CASTRSFTDTQYF.

In its sample, this clonotype was seen a few times. The chain carries TRBV24-1 and TRBJ1-2; a weak D match, TRBD1 (5 bases). Trimming cost V 3 bases and J 5 bases, with 6 bases left between them. The CDR3 covers 12 residues. Germline loops: CDR1 KGHDR, CDR2 SFDVKD. CDR3 sequence (DNA): TGTGCCACCAGTGATGGGACGTATGGCTACACCTTC. Translated, it gives CATSDGTYGYTF.

This clonotype has more than one count but fewer than ten. The V gene is TRBV5-1, the J gene TRBJ1-4; D is uncertain. CDR3 size: 15 residues. V was pared by 1 base and J by 3 bases, with 10 bases between. Germline values: CDR1 SGHRS, CDR2 YFSETQ. The CDR3, as DNA: TGCGCCAGCAGCTTGTTAGGCGGCTCTAATGAAAAACTGTTTTTT. This gives the protein CASSLLGGSNEKLFF.

This chain connects TRBV28 to TRBJ2-7; D gene ambiguous. The ends were cut back, 10 bases at V and 0 bases at J, with 10 bases in the middle. This CDR3 comprises 12 residues. Germline CDR1 and CDR2: MDHEN and SYDVKM. CDR3 sequence (DNA): TGTGCCACCCAGACGAGCTCCTACGAGCAGTACTTC. Translating gives CATQTSSYEQYF.

V usage is TRBV28 and J usage is TRBJ2-7; D is ambiguous. V was trimmed by 2 bases and J by 7 bases, leaving 6 bases between them. The CDR3 is 11 residues long. The germline CDR1 and CDR2 sequences are MDHEN and SYDVKM. CDR3 amino acids: CASSLMGEQYF. The DNA of the CDR3 is TGTGCCAGCAGTTTAATGGGGGAGCAGTACTTC.